Detailed here is one TCR beta chain. What it binds is unknown. The study included ophthalmopathy patients with Clinical Activity Score at least 3, NOSPECS grade at least 4 and duration under 3 months. Using more than 8 ml of fresh peripheral blood, PBMCs were prepared. Amplification yielded TCR beta CDR3 regions, with RNA transcripts as the source. First-round RT-PCR of the TCR CDR3 relied on the HTBI primer set. Each CDR3 protein is one row after TCRdb ran MiXCR on the multiplex PCR reads. The data show about 460,000 distinct CDR3 sequences, less than 25% seen once. The source of the sample is a study of T cells in Graves' hyperthyroidism and ophthalmopathy. About the research overall: Peripheral blood was obtained at initial diagnosis, preceding any treatment.

Notes on the study in general: In the blood, most expanded thyroid clonotypes above 0.001 appeared as well.

The specimen sequenced was blood. The receptor's source is a woman aged 70 to 79 with Graves' ophthalmopathy.

The CDR3 protein is CASSLNSGTYEQYF. CDR3 nucleotide sequence: TGTGCCAGCTCACTGAACTCAGGTACCTACGAGCAGTACTTC. The chain couples TRBV18 to TRBJ2-7; no firm D call. V gave up 4 bases and J gave up 2 bases, with 12 bases separating them. Germline V gives CDR1 KGHSH, CDR2 LQKENI. There are 14 residues in the CDR3.